The 26 T cell receptor beta chains below were found in one sample sequenced in a study of blood T cell repertoires in COVID-19. Only in-frame clones appear in the TCRdb table, and some are missing; sequencing was by immunoSEQ multiplex PCR. In the table there are roughly 240,000 clones, about 83% of which are singletons. The sample comprised peripheral blood. The receptors were gathered from a woman older than 75 with COVID-19, enrolled during active disease.

V is TRBV19 and J is TRBJ1-1, with D unresolved. Deletions cut 7 bases from V and 0 bases from J, with 15 bases between. The CDR3 totals 15 residues. Germline CDR1 LNHDA, CDR2 SQIVND (reference sequence). CDR3 sequence (DNA): TGTGCCAGTACCGACCAGGCGGGGATGAACACTGAAGCTTTCTTT. Translation gives CASTDQAGMNTEAFF. Full variable domain (missing parts from reference TRBV19 and TRBJ1-1): DGGITQSPKYLFRKEGQNVTLSCEQNLNHDAMYWYRQDPGQGLRLIYYSQIVNDFQKGDIAEGYSVSREKKESFPLTVTSAQKNPTAFYLCASTDQAGMNTEAFFGQGTRLTVV.

With respect to this clone: This sample includes further DNA sequences coding for the same CDR3. The gene calls are TRBV5-1 and TRBJ1-1; 7 positions match TRBD1. Germline V lookup: CDR1 SGHRS, CDR2 YFSETQ. The CDR3 extends over 14 amino acids. V was clipped by 3 bases and J by 1 base; unmatched bases: 3. CDR3 coding DNA: TGCGCCAGCAGCTCGGGACAGCCGAACACTGAAGCTTTCTTT. It encodes CASSSGQPNTEAFF. Supplemented by reference TRBV5-1 and TRBJ1-1, the full variable domain reads KAGVTQTPRYLIKTRGQQVTLSCSPISGHRSVSWYQQTPGQGLQFLFEYFSETQRNKGNFPGRFSGRQFSNSRSEMNVSTLELGDSALYLCASSSGQPNTEAFFGQGTRLTVV.

This chain's CDR3 is CASRTGGISYGYTF. CDR3 in DNA: TGTGCCAGCCGGACAGGGGGAATCAGCTATGGCTACACCTTC. This sequence joins TRBV19 and TRBJ1-2; 10 bases map to TRBD1. V lost 9 bases to trimming and J lost 4 bases; unmatched junction nucleotides: 8. Germline V lookup: CDR1 LNHDA, CDR2 SQIVND (reference sequence). This CDR3 is built from 14 residues.

CDR3 sequence reads: CASSLNSLTFEAFF. CDR3 nucleotide sequence: TGTGCCAGCAGCTTAAACTCGTTGACTTTTGAAGCTTTCTTT. The V call is TRBV7-2, the J call TRBJ1-1; D ambiguous. From germline, CDR1 is SGHTA and CDR2 FQGNSA. CDR3 size: 14 residues. V gave up 2 bases and J gave up 7 bases, with 14 bases separating them.

The chain couples TRBV3-1 (or the pseudogene TRBV3-2) to TRBJ1-5; TRBD1 matches at 11 bases. V was clipped by 4 bases and J by 6 bases; unmatched bases: 5. Per germline, CDR1 LGHDT and CDR2 YNNKEL (reference sequence). This CDR3 is 15 amino acids long. Here the CDR3 reads CASSLGQGAGQPQHF. CDR3 bases: TGTGCCAGCAGCCTAGGACAGGGGGCTGGTCAGCCCCAGCATTTT.

This clone was seen a single time. This chain connects TRBV2 to TRBJ2-5; 10 bases align to TRBD2. CDR3 length: 16 residues. The germline V gene has CDR1 SNHLY and CDR2 FYNNEI. V lost 6 bases to trimming and J lost 4 bases; unmatched junction nucleotides: 11. The CDR3 region has the DNA TGTGCCAGCAGCGCCCAGAGCGGGGGGGCCGGAGAGACCCAGTACTTC. This sequence encodes CASSAQSGGAGETQYF.

CDR3 in amino acids: CASSPLINTEAFF. The CDR3 coding sequence is TGTGCCAGCAGCCCGTTAATTAACACTGAAGCTTTCTTT. This chain uses TRBV11-1 with TRBJ1-1; no firm D call. V was clipped by 5 bases and J by 2 bases, with 9 bases between them. Germline V gene lookup returns CDR1 SGHAT and CDR2 FQDESV (reference sequence). This CDR3 is 13 amino acids long.

The chain is built from TRBV7-8 and TRBJ1-3; D perhaps matches TRBD1 (5 bases). Trimming cost V 1 base and J 0 bases, with 7 bases left between them. The germline gives CDR1 SGHVS, CDR2 FQNEAQ. The CDR3 contains 15 residues. The CDR3 DNA sequence: TGTGCCAGCAGCTTAGGACAGCTCTCTGGAAACACCATATATTTT. Translated: CASSLGQLSGNTIYF.

This clone has only one observation. The chain has TRBV6-5 and TRBJ2-3; D is ambiguous. Per the germline V gene, CDR1 is MNHEY and CDR2 is SVGAGI. V lost 5 bases and J lost 0, with 9 bases in between. This CDR3 is built from 14 residues. CDR3 bases: TGTGCCAGCAGTATCCTAAGTAGCACAGATACGCAGTATTTT. It yields the protein CASSILSSTDTQYF.

V and J are TRBV6-2 or TRBV6-3 and TRBJ1-1; D not resolved. The CDR3 consists of 15 residues. Germline V lookup: CDR1 MNHEY, CDR2 SVGEGT. Trimming took off 1 base at V and 3 bases at J, with 12 bases between the two ends. In nucleotides, the CDR3 is TGTGCCAGCAGTTACTTTCCTGAGAAGTACACTGAAGCTTTCTTT. Translation gives CASSYFPEKYTEAFF.

This chain connects TRBV2 to TRBJ1-1, with D uncertain. There are 11 residues in the CDR3. V dropped 5 bases and J dropped 8 bases, with 9 bases sitting between them. CDR1 is SNHLY, CDR2 FYNNEI, per germline. CDR3 region: CASSLKTEAFF. CDR3 DNA: TGTGCCAGCAGTCTAAAGACAGAAGCTTTCTTT.

The rearrangement uses TRBV6-2 or TRBV6-3 and TRBJ1-2, with a tentative D call TRBD1 (6 bases). With 5 bases removed from V and 7 bases from J, the gap between germline ends came to 14 bases. This CDR3 comprises 13 residues. The germline gives CDR1 MNHEY, CDR2 SVGEGT. CDR3 coding DNA: TGTGCCAGCAGTCTCTCACCAGGGGTTGGCTACACCTTC. Translating it yields CASSLSPGVGYTF.

The V call is TRBV10-3, the J call TRBJ1-1; TRBD1 aligns across 10 bases. The CDR3 is 15 amino acids. Trimming cost V 4 bases and J 6 bases; bases outside gene matches: 8. Per the germline V gene, CDR1 is ENHRY and CDR2 is SYGVKD. The CDR3 sequence: CAISAWTGGDSEAFF. CDR3 in DNA: TGTGCCATCAGTGCTTGGACAGGGGGAGATTCTGAAGCTTTCTTT.

The chain has TRBV9 and TRBJ1-1, with 8 bases aligning to TRBD1. The V segment lost 4 bases and the J segment 5 bases; nucleotides outside the gene matches: 10. Germline V gives CDR1 SGDLS, CDR2 YYNGEE. This CDR3 has 15 amino acids. CDR3: CASSSRTGIGTEAFF. The CDR3 region has the DNA TGTGCCAGCAGCTCCAGGACAGGGATTGGGACTGAAGCTTTCTTT. Together with reference TRBV9 and TRBJ1-1, the CDR3 gives the full variable domain: DSGVTQTPKHLITATGQRVTLRCSPRSGDLSVYWYQQSLDQGLQFLIQYYNGEERAKGNILERFSAQQFPDLHSELNLSSLELGDSALYFCASSSRTGIGTEAFFGQGTRLTVV.

The chain recombines TRBV5-1 with TRBJ2-1; TRBD1 aligns across 10 bases. The CDR3 is 21 amino acids. V dropped 3 bases and J dropped 0; count of bases not matched to a gene: 18. Germline CDR1 SGHRS, CDR2 YFSETQ. The CDR3 DNA reads TGCGCCAGCAGCTCCGCCACCCCGGACAGGGGGAAACTCAGCTCCTACAATGAGCAGTTCTTC. Translated, it gives CASSSATPDRGKLSSYNEQFF.

V is TRBV7-2 and J is TRBJ1-2; D not certain. Looked up from germline, CDR1 is SGHTA and CDR2 is FQGNSA. V shed 5 bases and J shed 0 bases, with 13 bases lying between them. The CDR3 has 15 amino acids. DNA for the CDR3: TGTGCCAGCAGCCCCCAATCTCGGTCTAACTATGGCTACACCTTC. It yields the protein CASSPQSRSNYGYTF.

This sequence joins TRBV21-1 and TRBJ2-6; the tabulated D call, TRBD1, remains unverified against the DNA. TRBV21-1 is a documented pseudogene. This CDR3 has 21 residues. The chain's CDR3 is CASSKAMYSGRGLPGANVLTF. CDR3 nucleotides: TGTGCCAGCAGCAAAGCCATGTATTCAGGCAGGGGGCTACCGGGGGCCAACGTCCTGACTTTC.

The chain combines TRBV18 with TRBJ1-2; D might be TRBD1 (5 bases). V was cut by 2 bases and J by 6 bases, with 13 bases left in between. The CDR3 runs 14 residues. Germline V gene data show CDR1 as KGHSH and CDR2 as LQKENI. CDR3 DNA sequence: TGTGCCAGCTCACCAGTACCAGGGTGGCATGGCTACACCTTC. It yields the protein CASSPVPGWHGYTF.

The V and J genes are TRBV7-3 and TRBJ2-1, with D possibly TRBD2 on 6 matching bases. Trimming pared 2 bases from V and 0 bases from J, leaving 11 bases between. Germline V gives CDR1 SGHTA, CDR2 FQGTGA. The CDR3 runs to 16 residues. CDR3 protein: CASSLAVADSYNEQFF. DNA for the CDR3: TGTGCCAGCAGCTTAGCGGTAGCGGACTCCTACAATGAGCAGTTCTTC.

The gene calls are TRBV3-1 (or the pseudogene TRBV3-2) and TRBJ1-5, with D possibly matching TRBD1 (6 bases). From germline, CDR1 is LGHDT and CDR2 YNNKEL (reference sequence). The ends were cut back, 4 bases at V and 4 bases at J, with 14 bases in the middle. This CDR3 spans 15 amino acids. The CDR3 here is CASSRGGAGNQPQHF. CDR3 bases: TGTGCCAGCAGCCGGGGGGGCGCGGGGAATCAGCCCCAGCATTTT.

The chain is built from TRBV29-1 and TRBJ1-2; no reliable D call. The germline V gene encodes CDR1 SQVTM and CDR2 ANQGSEA. The CDR3 has 12 amino acids. Trimming left V 5 bases short and J 6 bases short, with 13 bases between. CDR3 amino acids: CSVSTSSDGYTF. CDR3 sequence (DNA): TGCAGCGTTTCAACATCCTCCGATGGCTACACCTTC.

This clone showed up just once. The rearrangement joins TRBV19 to TRBJ1-6; tentative D call: TRBD1 (6 bases). Germline V lookup: CDR1 LNHDA, CDR2 SQIVND (reference sequence). V was shortened by 1 base and J by 9 bases, with 22 bases between the two germline ends. This CDR3 is built from 18 residues. The CDR3: CASSIGLAGGRIVSPLHF. The CDR3 DNA reads TGTGCCAGTAGTATAGGACTGGCGGGGGGCCGGATTGTTTCACCCCTCCACTTT.

As concerns this clone: Distinct nucleotide sequences in the sample also encode this CDR3. This chain joins TRBV5-1 and TRBJ1-4; D is perhaps TRBD1 (5 bases). V lost 2 bases, J lost 0 bases, and 8 bases lay in between. This CDR3 has 15 amino acids. CDR1 and CDR2 (germline): SGHRS, YFSETQ. The CDR3 sequence: CASSLTGATNEKLFF. The CDR3 bases are TGCGCCAGCAGCTTAACAGGAGCAACTAATGAAAAACTGTTTTTT.

This chain joins TRBV18 and TRBJ1-3; TRBD1 matches at 7 bases. J lost 0 bases, V lost 5 bases, and 7 bases had no gene match. Germline lookup yields CDR1 KGHSH and CDR2 LQKENI. The CDR3 runs 16 residues. DNA for the CDR3: TGTGCCAGCTCATCCCTGACAGGGAGCTCTGGAAACACCATATATTTT. It encodes CASSSLTGSSGNTIYF.

CDR3 region: CASSQSGQGGEKLFF. For the CDR3, the DNA is TGCGCCAGCAGCCAGTCGGGACAGGGGGGGGAAAAACTGTTTTTT. The chain combines TRBV4-1 with TRBJ1-4; TRBD1 matches 11 bases. CDR3 size: 15 residues. CDR1 MGHRA and CDR2 YSYEKL come from the germline V gene. V dropped 3 bases and J dropped 8; count of bases not matched to a gene: 5.

V and J are TRBV7-2 and TRBJ1-1; D gene ambiguous. Germline assignment: CDR1 SGHTA and CDR2 FQGNSA. This CDR3 is built from 13 residues. V was trimmed by 1 base and J by 11 bases, leaving 14 bases between them. CDR3 nucleotide sequence: TGTGCCAGCAGCTTAGGAGGCATACTGTACGCTTTCTTT. It specifies CASSLGGILYAFF.